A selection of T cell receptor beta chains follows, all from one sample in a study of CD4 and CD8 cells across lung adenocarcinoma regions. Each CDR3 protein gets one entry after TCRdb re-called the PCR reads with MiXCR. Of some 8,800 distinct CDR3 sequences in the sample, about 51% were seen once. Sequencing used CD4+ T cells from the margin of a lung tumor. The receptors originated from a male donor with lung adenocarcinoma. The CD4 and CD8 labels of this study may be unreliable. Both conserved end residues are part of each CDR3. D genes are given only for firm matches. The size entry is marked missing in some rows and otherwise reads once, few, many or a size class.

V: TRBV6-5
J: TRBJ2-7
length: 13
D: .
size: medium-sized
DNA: TGTGCCAGCAGTTACGGACCTTTCTACGAGCAGTACTTC
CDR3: CASSYGPFYEQYF

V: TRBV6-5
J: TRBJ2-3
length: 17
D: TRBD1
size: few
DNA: TGTGCCAGCAGTTACGCCTCAGGGGGATCAAGCACAGATACGCAGTATTTT
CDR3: CASSYASGGSSTDTQYF

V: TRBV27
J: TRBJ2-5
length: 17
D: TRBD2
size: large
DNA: TGTGCCAGCAGTCTCTCTTCATACGGGACTAGCGGTGAGACCCAGTACTTC
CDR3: CASSLSSYGTSGETQYF

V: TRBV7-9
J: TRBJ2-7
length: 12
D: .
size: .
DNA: TGTGCCAGCAGCCAACTATCTTACGAGCAGTACTTC
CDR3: CASSQLSYEQYF

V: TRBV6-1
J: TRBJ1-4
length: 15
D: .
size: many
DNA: TGTGCCAGCACCCCCGTGGGGGGGGGGGGGGAAAAACTGTTTTTT
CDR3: CASTPVGGGGEKLFF

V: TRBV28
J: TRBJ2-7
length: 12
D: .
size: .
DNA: TGTGCCAGACGACAGAGACGGTACGAGCAGTACTTC
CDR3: CARRQRRYEQYF

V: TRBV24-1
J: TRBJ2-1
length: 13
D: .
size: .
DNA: TGTGCCACCAGTGATTACAGGGTTAATGAGCAGTTCTTC
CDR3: CATSDYRVNEQFF

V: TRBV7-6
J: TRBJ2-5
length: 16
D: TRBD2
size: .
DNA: TGTGCCAGCAGCTTCGTAGCGGGAGGGTTCGAAGAGACCCAGTACTTC
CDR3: CASSFVAGGFEETQYF

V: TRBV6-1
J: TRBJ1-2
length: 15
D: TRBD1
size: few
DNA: TGTGCCAGCAAAGTAACCGGGACAGCGAACTATGGCTACACCTTC
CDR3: CASKVTGTANYGYTF

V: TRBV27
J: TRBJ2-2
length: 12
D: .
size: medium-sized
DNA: TGTGCCAGCAGTATGGGGACCGGGGAGCTGTTTTTT
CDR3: CASSMGTGELFF

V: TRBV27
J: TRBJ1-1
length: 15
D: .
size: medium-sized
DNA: TGTGCCAGCAGCAGCCTACAGCGAGGAAACACTGAAGCTTTCTTT
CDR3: CASSSLQRGNTEAFF

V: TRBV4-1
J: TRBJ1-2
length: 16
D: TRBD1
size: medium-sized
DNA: TGCGCCAGCAGCCAAAGGGGTGGGACAGTTAACTATGGCTACACCTTC
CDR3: CASSQRGGTVNYGYTF

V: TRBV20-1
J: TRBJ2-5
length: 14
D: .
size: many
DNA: TGCAGTGCTAGAGATCGGATAGGTGGGGAGACCCAGTACTTC
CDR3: CSARDRIGGETQYF

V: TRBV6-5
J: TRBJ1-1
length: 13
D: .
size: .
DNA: TGTGCCAGCAGTTACTCAGGAAGGGCTGAAGCTTTCTTT
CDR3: CASSYSGRAEAFF

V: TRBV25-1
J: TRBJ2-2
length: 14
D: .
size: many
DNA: TGTGCCAGCAGTAGTCAGGACGGTTCCGGGGAGCTGTTTTTT
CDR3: CASSSQDGSGELFF

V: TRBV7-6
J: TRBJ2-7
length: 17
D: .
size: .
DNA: TGTGCCAGCAGCTTAGTCTTGGGGCTGTCAGCACAGCACACGCAGTACTTC
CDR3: CASSLVLGLSAQHTQYF

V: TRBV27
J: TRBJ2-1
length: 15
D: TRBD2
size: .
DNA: TGTGCCAGCAGATATAGCGGGAGGGCCTACAATGAGCAGTTCTTC
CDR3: CASRYSGRAYNEQFF

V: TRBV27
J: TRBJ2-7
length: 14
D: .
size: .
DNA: TGTGCCAGCAGTCCGAGACTAGGACGCTACGAGCAGTACTTC
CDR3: CASSPRLGRYEQYF

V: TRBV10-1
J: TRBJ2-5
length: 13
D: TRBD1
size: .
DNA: TGCGCCAGCAGTTCCGGACAGGGAGAAGAGCAGTACTTC
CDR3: CASSSGQGEEQYF

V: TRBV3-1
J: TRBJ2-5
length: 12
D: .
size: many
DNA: TGTGCCAGCAGCCAAGTTGCGGAGACCCAGTACTTC
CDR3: CASSQVAETQYF

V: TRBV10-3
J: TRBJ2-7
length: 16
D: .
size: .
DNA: TGTGCCAGTCAGGATAACTCCCTTTCTGGCGCCAACGAGCAGTACTTC
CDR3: CASQDNSLSGANEQYF

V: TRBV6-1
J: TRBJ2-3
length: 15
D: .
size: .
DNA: TGTGCCAGCAGCGGCCGGGACTTCCTCGCAGATACGCAGTATTTT
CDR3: CASSGRDFLADTQYF

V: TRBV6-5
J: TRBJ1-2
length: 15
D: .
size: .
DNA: TGTGCCAGCAGACTACAGGGATCGGAATTGTTCGGCTACACCTTC
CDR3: CASRLQGSELFGYTF

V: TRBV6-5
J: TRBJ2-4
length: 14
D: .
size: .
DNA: TGTGCCAGCAGTTATAAGGTTGCGGGATGGGAGCAGTACTTC
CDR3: CASSYKVAGWEQYF

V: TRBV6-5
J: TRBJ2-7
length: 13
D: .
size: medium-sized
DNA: TGTGCCAGCAGGGGGACGGACTCCTACGAGCAGTACTTC
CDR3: CASRGTDSYEQYF

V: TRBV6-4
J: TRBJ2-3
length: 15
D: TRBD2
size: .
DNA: TGTGCCAGCTCACCTAGCGGGAGTGTCACAGATACGCAGTATTTT
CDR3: CASSPSGSVTDTQYF

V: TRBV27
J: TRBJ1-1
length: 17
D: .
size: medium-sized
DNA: TGTGCCAGCAGTTCCTGGACAGCCAAAACCGTCCCCACTGAAGCTTTCTTT
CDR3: CASSSWTAKTVPTEAFF

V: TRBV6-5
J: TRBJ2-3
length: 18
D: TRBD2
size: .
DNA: TGTGCCAGCAGTTCCGCGGGACTAGCGGGAGGCACCACAGATACGCAGTATTTT
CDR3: CASSSAGLAGGTTDTQYF

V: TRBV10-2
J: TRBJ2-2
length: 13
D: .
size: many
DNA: TGCGCCAGCAGGACAGGAAGCACCGGGGAGCTGTTTTTT
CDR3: CASRTGSTGELFF

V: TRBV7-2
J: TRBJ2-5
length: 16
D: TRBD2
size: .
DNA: TGTGCCAGCAGCTTGACTAGCGGGGGGCTCCAAGAGACCCAGTACTTC
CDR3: CASSLTSGGLQETQYF

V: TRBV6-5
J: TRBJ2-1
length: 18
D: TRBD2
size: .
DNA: TGTGCCAGCAGTTTAGGGCTAGCGGGAGGGCCGAACACAGGTGAGCAGTTCTTC
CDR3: CASSLGLAGGPNTGEQFF

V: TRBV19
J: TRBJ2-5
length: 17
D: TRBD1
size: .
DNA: TGTGCCAGTACCTCCTCCGTCACAGGGGGCCCGAGGGAGACCCAGTACTTC
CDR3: CASTSSVTGGPRETQYF

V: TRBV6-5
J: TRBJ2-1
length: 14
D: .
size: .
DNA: TGTGCCAGCAGTTACTCGGAGGGAAGGGGAAGTTCGTTCTTC
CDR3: CASSYSEGRGSSFF

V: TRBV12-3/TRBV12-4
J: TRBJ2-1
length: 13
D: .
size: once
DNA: TGTGCCAGCGCTCCCGGGACGGGGGAAGAGCAGTTCTTC
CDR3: CASAPGTGEEQFF

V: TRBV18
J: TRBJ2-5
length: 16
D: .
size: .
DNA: TGTGCCAGCGCGGGGCGAGGGGGCGGGGACCTAGGTACCCAGTACTTC
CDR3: CASAGRGGGDLGTQYF

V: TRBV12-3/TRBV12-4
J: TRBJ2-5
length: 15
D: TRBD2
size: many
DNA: TGTGCCAGCAGACAAAGCGGGGGGTTCCAAGAGACCCAGTACTTC
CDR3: CASRQSGGFQETQYF

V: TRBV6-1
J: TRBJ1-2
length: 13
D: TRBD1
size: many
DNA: TGTGCCAGCAGTCCCGGGACAGAGTATGGCTACACCTTC
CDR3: CASSPGTEYGYTF

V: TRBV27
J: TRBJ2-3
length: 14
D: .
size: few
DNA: TGTGCCAGCATTAGGGCAGGTAGCACAGATACGCAGTATTTT
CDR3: CASIRAGSTDTQYF

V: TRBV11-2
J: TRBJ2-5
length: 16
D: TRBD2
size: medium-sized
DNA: TGTGCCAGCAGCTTAGGGACTAGCGGGAGGAGAGAGACCCAGTACTTC
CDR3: CASSLGTSGRRETQYF

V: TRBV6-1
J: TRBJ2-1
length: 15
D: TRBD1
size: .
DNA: TGTGCCAGCAGCCCCCCAGGGGGCCTCACCAATGAGCAGTTCTTC
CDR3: CASSPPGGLTNEQFF

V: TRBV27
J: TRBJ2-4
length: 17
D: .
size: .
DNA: TGTGCCAGCAGTTTGTATTCGGGTGGTTCAGCCAAAAACATTCAGTACTTC
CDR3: CASSLYSGGSAKNIQYF

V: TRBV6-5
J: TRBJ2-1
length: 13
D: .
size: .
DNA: TGTGCCAGCAGTTGGGCTAGGCGGGCTGAGCAGTTCTTC
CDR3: CASSWARRAEQFF

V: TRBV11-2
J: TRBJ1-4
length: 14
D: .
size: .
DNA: TGTGCCAGCAGCTTAGCACGAGGGAATGAAAAACTGTTTTTT
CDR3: CASSLARGNEKLFF

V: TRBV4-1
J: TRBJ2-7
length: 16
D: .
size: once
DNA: TGCGCCAGCAGCCAGTTGGGGGAGTGGCCCACAGATATGCAGTACTTC
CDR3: CASSQLGEWPTDMQYF

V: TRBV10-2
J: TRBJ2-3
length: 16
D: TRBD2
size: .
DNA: TGCGCCAGCAGTGCGACTAGCGGGGGTGACACAGATACGCAGTATTTT
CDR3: CASSATSGGDTDTQYF

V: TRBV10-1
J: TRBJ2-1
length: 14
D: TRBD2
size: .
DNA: TGCGCCAGCAGTGGGGGGACTAACTACAATGAGCAGTTCTTC
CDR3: CASSGGTNYNEQFF

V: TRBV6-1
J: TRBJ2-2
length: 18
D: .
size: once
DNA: TGTGCCAGCAGTGAAGGGCTACAGGTTTGGGTGGGCACCGGGGAGCTGTTTTTT
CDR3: CASSEGLQVWVGTGELFF

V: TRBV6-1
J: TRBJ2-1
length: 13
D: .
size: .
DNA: TGTGCCAGCAGTGAACGGGAGCAAGAGACCCAGTTCTTC
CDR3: CASSEREQETQFF

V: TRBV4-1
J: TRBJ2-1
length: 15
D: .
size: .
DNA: TGCGCCAGCAGCGCCCCGGGGAGCCCCTACAATGAGCAGTTCTTC
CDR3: CASSAPGSPYNEQFF

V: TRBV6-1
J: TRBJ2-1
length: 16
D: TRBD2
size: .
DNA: TGTGCCAGCAGTGGAAGGAGACTAGCGGGAGCCAATGAGCAGTTCTTC
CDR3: CASSGRRLAGANEQFF

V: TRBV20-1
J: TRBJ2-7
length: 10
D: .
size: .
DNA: TGCAGTGCCGCGACCTACGAGCAGTACTTC
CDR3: CSAATYEQYF